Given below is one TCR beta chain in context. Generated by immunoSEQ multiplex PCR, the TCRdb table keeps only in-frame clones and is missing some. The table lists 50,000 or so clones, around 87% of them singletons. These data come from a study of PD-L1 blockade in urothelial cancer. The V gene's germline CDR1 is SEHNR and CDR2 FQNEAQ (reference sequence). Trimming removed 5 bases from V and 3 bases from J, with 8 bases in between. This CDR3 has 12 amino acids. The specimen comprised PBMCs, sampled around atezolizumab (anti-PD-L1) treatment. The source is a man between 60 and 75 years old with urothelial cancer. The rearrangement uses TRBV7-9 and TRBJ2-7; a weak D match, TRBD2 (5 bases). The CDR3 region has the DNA TGTGCCAGCAGCGAGACTATCTACGAGCAGTACTTC. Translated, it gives CASSETIYEQYF.